A selection of T cell receptor beta chains follows, all from one sample in a study of human T cells and chemical hapten exposure. TCRdb independently ran MiXCR on the RACE reads; one entry per CDR3 protein. This table holds 95,000 or so distinct CDR3 sequences, approximately 10% found once. Material: whole blood, obtained in connection with sensitization to the hapten diphenylcyclopropenone (DPC). The receptor set was obtained from a woman in her thirties or forties with alopecia areata. Some clones in this sample may be carry-over from other donors' samples. Each CDR3 is given with its conserved first and last residue. D genes are given only for firm matches. Size is omitted from some rows. Given values are once, few, many or a class for expanded clones.

>-|-|TRBV19|TRBJ1-2
TGTGCCAGTAGTATATCCGCGGATAACTATGGCTACACCTTC
CASSISADNYGYTF
>-|few|TRBV19|TRBJ2-3
TGTGCCAGTAGTAGGGGACTCCCCACAGATACGCAGTATTTT
CASSRGLPTDTQYF
>TRBD2|-|TRBV3-1|TRBJ2-2
TGTGCCAGCAGCCTGGGGGGGACTCCCTCCGGGGAGCTGTTTTTT
CASSLGGTPSGELFF
>-|many|TRBV19|TRBJ1-2
TGTGCCAGTAGTATACGAGGAGATGGCTACACCTTC
CASSIRGDGYTF
>TRBD2|many|TRBV4-3|TRBJ2-3
TGCGCCAGCAGCCTCAGCGGGGGTGGCGATGATACGCAGTATTTT
CASSLSGGGDDTQYF
>-|few|TRBV11-2|TRBJ2-5
TGTGCCAGCAGCGCAGGACCTCAAGAGACCCAGTACTTC
CASSAGPQETQYF
>TRBD1|-|TRBV19|TRBJ2-7
TGTGCCAGTAGTGTGGGACAGGACTCTTTCTACGAGCAGTACTTC
CASSVGQDSFYEQYF
>TRBD1|-|TRBV7-6|TRBJ1-3
TGTGCCAGCAGCTTAGAGGGACAGGGGAGAAACACCATATATTTT
CASSLEGQGRNTIYF
>-|-|TRBV20-1|TRBJ2-5
TGCAGTGCTCCACAGGGAGTAGGACGAGAGACCCAGTACTTC
CSAPQGVGRETQYF
>TRBD1|many|TRBV6-2/TRBV6-3|TRBJ1-1
TGTGCCAGCCATTCGGGCAGGACAGGGCTTTATAATGAAGCTTTCTTT
CASHSGRTGLYNEAFF
>-|few|TRBV6-1|TRBJ2-3
TGTGCCAGCGGCCCTCTAGGGCCTAGCACAGATACGCAGTATTTT
CASGPLGPSTDTQYF
>-|many|TRBV3-1|TRBJ1-4
TGTGCCAGCAGCCAAATCCGTCAGGGGACGGGATCTAATGAAAAACTGTTTTTT
CASSQIRQGTGSNEKLFF
>TRBD2|many|TRBV11-2|TRBJ2-3
TGTGCCAGCAGCTTATGGGCTAGCGGGGGGTTTTCAGATACGCAGTATTTT
CASSLWASGGFSDTQYF
>-|few|TRBV13|TRBJ1-5
TGTGCCAGCAGCCGTAACAGGGGCAATCAGCCCCAGCATTTT
CASSRNRGNQPQHF
>-|-|TRBV20-1|TRBJ1-5
TGCAGTGCTAGTCCGGAAGATAGCAATCAGCCCCAGCATTTT
CSASPEDSNQPQHF
>-|-|TRBV6-5|TRBJ1-1
TGTGCCAGCAGTTCCAACAGGGCCACTGAAGCTTTCTTT
CASSSNRATEAFF
>TRBD2|many|TRBV4-2|TRBJ2-1
TGTGCCAGCAGCCCGGATGGGACTAGCCGGACGAATGAGCAGTTCTTC
CASSPDGTSRTNEQFF
>-|few|TRBV29-1|TRBJ1-2
TGCAGCGTTGCCGACTATGGCTACACCTTC
CSVADYGYTF
>TRBD2|many|TRBV7-2|TRBJ2-7
TGTGCCAGCAGAGCGGGGACCTACGAGCAGTACTTC
CASRAGTYEQYF
>-|few|TRBV28|TRBJ2-6
TGTGCCAGCAGTTTAGGAGACTCTGGGGCCAACGTCCTGACTTTC
CASSLGDSGANVLTF
>-|-|TRBV6-2/TRBV6-3|TRBJ1-1
TGTGCCAGCAGTTACGGGACGGAGACCATGAACACTGAAGCTTTCTTT
CASSYGTETMNTEAFF
>-|few|TRBV7-2|TRBJ2-3
TGTGCCAGCAAGAGCCGGGCTAGCACAGATACGCAGTATTTT
CASKSRASTDTQYF
>-|-|TRBV28|TRBJ1-6
TGTGCCAGCAGTTCCGGGACGGGTATTGTGGGCCCCCTCCACTTT
CASSSGTGIVGPLHF
>-|many|TRBV7-2|TRBJ1-5
TGTGCCAGCAGTAGACAGTTAGATAGCAATCAGCCCCAGCATTTT
CASSRQLDSNQPQHF
>-|many|TRBV20-1|TRBJ2-1
TGCAGTGCTAGAGATGGGCTGGGGGAAGGCAATGAGCAGTTCTTC
CSARDGLGEGNEQFF
>-|-|TRBV27|TRBJ2-3
TGTGCCAGCAGTTCGTCGACTAGAGGGTACAATACGCAGTATTTT
CASSSSTRGYNTQYF
>-|few|TRBV3-1|TRBJ1-2
TGTGCCAGCAGCCTTCGGGCGGCGATCTATGGCTACACCTTC
CASSLRAAIYGYTF
>-|-|TRBV12-3/TRBV12-4|TRBJ1-1
TGTGCCAGCAGTTTTTGGTTGAACACTAAAGCTTTCTTT
CASSFWLNTKAFF
>TRBD1|-|TRBV7-2|TRBJ1-4
TGTGCCAGCAGCAGGGGACAGGGGGCTTCGAGTGAAAAACTGTTTTTT
CASSRGQGASSEKLFF
>-|few|TRBV4-1|TRBJ1-1
TGCGCCAGCAGCCAAGATTTCGGGGTACTGAACACTGAAGCTTTCTTT
CASSQDFGVLNTEAFF
>-|few|TRBV19|TRBJ2-2
TGTGCCACCAGTCCAGGGGCCTCTAACACCGGGGAGCTGTTTTTT
CATSPGASNTGELFF
>TRBD1|few|TRBV20-1|TRBJ2-7
TGCAGTGCTGACGGGACAGGGGCGCGTAACGAGCAGTACTTC
CSADGTGARNEQYF
>-|many|TRBV7-8|TRBJ2-5
TGTGCCAGCAGCTTAGGGTCGGATCTCGAGACCCAGTACTTC
CASSLGSDLETQYF
>-|many|TRBV28|TRBJ2-7
TGTGCCAGCAGTCCTATTGACTCCTACGAGCAGTACTTC
CASSPIDSYEQYF
>-|many|TRBV7-2|TRBJ1-1
TGTGCCAGCAGCTTAAGTAGAGCTGAAGCTTTCTTT
CASSLSRAEAFF